This T cell receptor (beta chain) was sequenced in a study of T cell responses to AZD1222 COVID-19 vaccine. With respect to this clone: The antigen is unknown.

Broader study findings: Nearly half of the spike-specific TCRs reportedly recognize variant regions that carry no mutations. It should be noted that donors were predominantly white British and more often female, and clonal diversity was possibly underestimated. Just five or six AZD1222 recipients were seropositive at baseline. Spike was spanned by vaccine-associated CD4 TCRs, which were dominant at 160-218 and 743-854.

The protocol was immunoSEQ multiplex PCR, while the TCRdb copy is restricted to in-frame clones and leaves out a portion. The profile shows tens of thousands of clones, about 83% of them singletons. The CDR3 length is 15 residues. After removal of 1 base from V and 4 bases from J, the junction contained 3 bases not matched to a gene. Germline-derived CDR1 and CDR2 are LGHDT and YNNKEL (reference sequence). The specimen comprised peripheral blood, sampled on day 0 of AZD1222 vaccination. The sequence derives from an adult in good health. The chain is built from TRBV3-1 (or the pseudogene TRBV3-2) and TRBJ1-2; 10 positions match TRBD1. The CDR3 nucleotides read TGTGCCAGCAGCCAAGGGACAGGGGGTACCTATGGCTACACCTTC. Its protein product is CASSQGTGGTYGYTF.